A single sample gave rise to the 27 T cell receptor beta chains below, sequenced in a study of cytomegalovirus exposure and HLA in healthy donors. Primers: 60 Vbeta forward and 13 Jbeta reverse. Assay used: immunoSEQ multiplex PCR; TCRdb lists only in-frame clones, some missing. The profile shows roughly 180,000 clones, more than 65% of them singletons. The specimen sequenced was PBMCs. The receptors here all came from a female donor in good health and CMV-seronegative.

This clone has only a few counts. V gene TRBV5-1 combines with J gene TRBJ2-1; TRBD2 matches at 9 bases. The CDR3 loop spans 16 amino acids. V lost 0 bases to trimming and J lost 4 bases; unmatched junction nucleotides: 5. CDR1 and CDR2 from the germline V gene are SGHRS and YFSETQ. In DNA, the CDR3 is TGCGCCAGCAGCTTGGTGAAGCTAGCGGGGTACAATGAGCAGTTCTTC. It specifies CASSLVKLAGYNEQFF.

The chain joins TRBV6-1 to TRBJ1-4, with TRBD1 matching 9 bases. The CDR3 is 13 amino acids. Germline V gene data show CDR1 as MNHNS and CDR2 as SASEGT. V gave up 6 bases and J gave up 8 bases; unmatched junction bases: 4. DNA of the CDR3: TGTGCCAGCAGGCCTGGGACAGGGGAAAAACTGTTTTTT. Its protein is CASRPGTGEKLFF.

The chain couples TRBV13 to TRBJ1-6; D is perhaps TRBD1 (6 bases). V lost 6 bases and J 7 bases, leaving 10 bases between the germline ends. Germline V CDR1 and CDR2: PRHDT, FYEKMQ (reference sequence). The CDR3 runs 13 residues. CDR3 residues: CASRRGGNSPLHF. In DNA form, the CDR3 reads TGTGCCAGCAGGAGGGGGGGAAATTCACCCCTCCACTTT.

The rearrangement joins TRBV11-2 to TRBJ2-2, with 10 bases aligning to TRBD2. This CDR3 is built from 16 residues. Germline trimming cut 6 bases from V and 6 bases from J; bases unmatched to any gene: 10. The germline CDR1 and CDR2 sequences are SGHAT and FQNNGV. The CDR3 loop reads CASRTLAGGRSGELFF. The CDR3, as DNA: TGTGCCAGCAGGACCTTAGCGGGAGGAAGGTCCGGGGAGCTGTTTTTT.

V is TRBV11-2 and J is TRBJ2-2, with D maybe TRBD1 (5 bases). In germline, CDR1 is SGHAT, CDR2 FQNNGV. The CDR3 sequence is 14 residues long. The germline V and J ends were trimmed by 2 bases and 4 bases, with 8 bases remaining between them. In nucleotides, the CDR3 is TGTGCCAGCAGCTTAAGGGGTGGCACCGGGGAGCTGTTTTTT. Amino acid sequence: CASSLRGGTGELFF.

The CDR3 protein is CASSDLGFQETQYF. The DNA for the CDR3 is TGTGCCAGCAGCGATCTAGGATTCCAAGAGACCCAGTACTTC. The rearrangement uses TRBV5-4 and TRBJ2-5, with D uncertain. CDR1 and CDR2 (germline): SGHNT, YYREEE (reference sequence). This CDR3 spans 14 amino acids. Deletions cut 4 bases from V and 1 base from J, with 11 bases between.

The CDR3 DNA reads as TGTGCCAGCAGTGATTCCGTTAACACTGAAGCTTTCTTT. As protein: CASSDSVNTEAFF. The chain joins TRBV2 to TRBJ1-1; no clear D gene. Trimming removed 3 bases from V and 2 bases from J, with 7 bases in between. Germline assignment: CDR1 SNHLY and CDR2 FYNNEI. The CDR3 length is 13 residues.

The genes are TRBV7-8 and TRBJ1-1; no clear D. Germline V CDR1 and CDR2: SGHVS, FQNEAQ. V gave up 2 bases and J gave up 4 bases, with 5 bases separating them. The CDR3 extends over 12 amino acids. CDR3 sequence reads: CASSLSVTEAFF. The CDR3 DNA follows: TGTGCCAGCAGCTTATCGGTCACTGAAGCTTTCTTT.

This chain joins TRBV27 and TRBJ1-2, with TRBD1 matching 8 bases. This CDR3 has 13 residues. CDR1 and CDR2 from the germline V gene are MNHEY and SMNVEV (reference sequence). Trimming cost V 8 bases and J 5 bases; bases outside gene matches: 7. The CDR3 reads CASGRTGKYGYTF. The CDR3 DNA sequence: TGTGCCAGCGGCCGGACAGGGAAGTATGGCTACACCTTC.

The sample holds one count of this clone. The rearrangement uses TRBV11-2 and TRBJ2-7, with a tentative D call TRBD2 (6 bases). Germline V gene lookup returns CDR1 SGHAT and CDR2 FQNNGV. V was pared by 2 bases and J by 3 bases, with 11 bases between. CDR3 length: 14 residues. This CDR3 is CASSLKSGGYEQYF. In DNA, the CDR3 is TGTGCCAGCAGCTTAAAATCCGGGGGCTACGAGCAGTACTTC. The full variable domain, its missing parts supplied by reference TRBV11-2 and TRBJ2-7, is EAGVAQSPRYKIIEKRQSVAFWCNPISGHATLYWYQQILGQGPKLLIQFQNNGVVDDSQLPKDRFSAERLKGVDSTLKIQPAKLEDSAVYLCASSLKSGGYEQYFGPGTRLTVT.

J is TRBJ2-3 and V is TRBV13, with 10 bases identical to TRBD2. Germline CDR1 and CDR2: PRHDT and FYEKMQ (reference sequence). CDR3 length: 16 residues. The V gene end was trimmed by 5 bases and the J gene end by 0 bases; junction bases not matched to a gene: 5. CDR3 amino acids: CASSLLAGVSTDTQYF. The DNA for the CDR3 is TGTGCCAGCAGCCTGCTAGCGGGAGTAAGCACAGATACGCAGTATTTT.

V is TRBV25-1 and J is TRBJ2-5; D perhaps matches TRBD2 (6 bases). Trimming cost V 2 bases and J 11 bases, with 12 bases left between them. The CDR3 totals 12 residues. Germline V CDR1 and CDR2: MGHDK, SYGVNS. This CDR3 is CASSEVGREQYF. The CDR3 DNA reads as TGTGCCAGCAGTGAAGTCGGTCGGGAGCAGTACTTC.

This chain connects TRBV29-1 to TRBJ2-3, with 7 bases aligning to TRBD2. Germline V gene sequence: CDR1 SQVTM, CDR2 ANQGSEA. The CDR3 contains 14 residues. Trimming took 3 bases from V and 0 from J; bases not matched to a gene: 3. The CDR3 here is CSVEGGRSTDTQYF. The DNA for the CDR3 is TGCAGCGTTGAGGGCGGGAGAAGCACAGATACGCAGTATTTT.

The chain recombines TRBV13 with TRBJ2-1, with 10 bases aligning to TRBD1. Looked up from germline, CDR1 is PRHDT and CDR2 is FYEKMQ (reference sequence). Trimming took 5 bases from V and 8 from J; bases not matched to a gene: 3. This CDR3 region has 13 residues. This CDR3 reads CASSDRGHDEQFF. Here the CDR3 DNA reads TGTGCCAGCAGCGACAGGGGGCACGATGAGCAGTTCTTC.

The chain uses TRBV28 and TRBJ1-1, with 8 bases fitting TRBD1. Trimming removed 7 bases from V and 0 bases from J; junction bases left unmatched: 7. CDR1 is MDHEN, CDR2 SYDVKM, per germline. This CDR3 has 15 amino acids. CDR3 DNA: TGTGCCAGCACCGGGACAGGACACATGAACACTGAAGCTTTCTTT. It yields the protein CASTGTGHMNTEAFF.

This chain uses TRBV13 with TRBJ2-5; no firm D call. There are 14 residues in the CDR3. Trimming took 2 bases from V and 4 from J, leaving 11 bases between them. The germline V gene encodes CDR1 PRHDT and CDR2 FYEKMQ (reference sequence). CDR3 loop: CASSLRGFGETQYF. The CDR3 coding sequence is TGTGCCAGCAGCTTAAGAGGTTTTGGAGAGACCCAGTACTTC.

The chain couples TRBV7-9 to TRBJ2-2, with TRBD1 as a possible D gene (6 bases). The CDR3 spans 18 residues. V lost 3 bases, J lost 6 bases, and 23 bases lay in between. Germline loops: CDR1 SEHNR, CDR2 FQNEAQ (reference sequence). Here the CDR3 reads CASSFPLKQGLGAGELFF. The CDR3 region has the DNA TGTGCCAGCAGCTTTCCCTTAAAACAGGGTCTTGGGGCCGGGGAGCTGTTTTTT.

CDR3 loop: CASSFAGGRHEQFF. DNA for the CDR3: TGTGCCAGCAGCTTCGCGGGGGGACGTCATGAGCAGTTCTTC. The chain carries TRBV5-4 and TRBJ2-1; 8 bases match TRBD2. Germline V gives CDR1 SGHNT, CDR2 YYREEE (reference sequence). The CDR3 runs to 14 residues. The V and J ends lost 2 bases and 8 bases, in that order; junction bases with no gene match: 6.

The chain joins TRBV11-2 to TRBJ2-1; 7 bases map to TRBD2. After removal of 4 bases from V and 0 bases from J, the junction contained 9 bases not matched to a gene. This CDR3 is built from 17 residues. CDR1 is SGHAT and CDR2 is FQNNGV in the germline V gene. The CDR3 DNA reads as TGTGCCAGCAGCTCGCCTCTAGCGGTAACCTCCTACAATGAGCAGTTCTTC. Its protein is CASSSPLAVTSYNEQFF.

This clone has more than one count but fewer than ten. J is TRBJ1-1 and V is TRBV6-5; 9 bases match TRBD1. With 2 bases clipped from V and 5 bases from J, the junction kept 6 bases outside the gene matches. Germline V CDR1 and CDR2: MNHEY, SVGAGI. This CDR3 contains 15 residues. The CDR3 coding sequence is TGTGCCAGCAGTTACCTAGCACAGGGGGCAACTGAAGCTTTCTTT. Its translation: CASSYLAQGATEAFF.

This clone was seen only once. The chain couples TRBV6-5 to TRBJ1-3; no firm D call. The V end lost 6 bases, the J end lost 7 bases, and 13 bases lay between the germline ends. The CDR3 contains 13 residues. Germline values: CDR1 MNHEY, CDR2 SVGAGI. The DNA of the CDR3 is TGTGCCAGCAGAGAGTCCAGGTGGAACACCATATATTTT. It codes for CASRESRWNTIYF.

This chain links TRBV29-1 with TRBJ2-1; D gene uncertain. Looked up from germline, CDR1 is SQVTM and CDR2 is ANQGSEA. V lost 3 bases to trimming and J lost 0 bases, with 9 bases between them. The CDR3 is made up of 14 amino acids. CDR3 region: CSVEAASSYNEQFF. DNA for the CDR3: TGCAGCGTTGAGGCGGCGAGCTCCTACAATGAGCAGTTCTTC.

This clone was found once. The chain uses TRBV11-2 and TRBJ1-3; D is ambiguous. Germline loops: CDR1 SGHAT, CDR2 FQNNGV. V was trimmed by 1 base and J by 3 bases, leaving 4 bases between them. The CDR3 totals 13 residues. CDR3 protein: CASSLGLGNTIYF. The CDR3, as DNA: TGTGCCAGCAGCTTAGGTCTTGGAAACACCATATATTTT.

The gene calls are TRBV19 and TRBJ2-3; maybe TRBD2 (5 bases). The CDR3 has 17 residues. Per germline, CDR1 LNHDA and CDR2 SQIVND (reference sequence). The V end lost 3 bases, the J end lost 1 base, and 17 bases lay between the germline ends. In DNA, the CDR3 is TGTGCCAGTAGTATTTTTCCCGGGCCCGGGGGCACAGATACGCAGTATTTT. This gives the protein CASSIFPGPGGTDTQYF.

The count of this clone is one. J is TRBJ1-2 and V is TRBV2; D unclear. Germline V lookup: CDR1 SNHLY, CDR2 FYNNEI. The CDR3 loop spans 14 amino acids. The V end was cut by 3 bases, the J end by 4 bases, with 12 bases between. CDR3 bases: TGTGCCAGCAGTGACGACAAAGTCTCCTATGGCTACACCTTC. Its translation: CASSDDKVSYGYTF.

This chain joins TRBV11-2 and TRBJ1-2; D gene ambiguous. Germline V gene data show CDR1 as SGHAT and CDR2 as FQNNGV. V lost 4 bases and J lost 7, with 16 bases in between. The CDR3 sequence is 14 residues long. This CDR3 is CASSSPGEGGGYTF. CDR3 DNA sequence: TGTGCCAGCAGCTCGCCCGGGGAGGGCGGTGGCTACACCTTC. The full variable domain, with the rest looked up from reference TRBV11-2 and TRBJ1-2, is EAGVAQSPRYKIIEKRQSVAFWCNPISGHATLYWYQQILGQGPKLLIQFQNNGVVDDSQLPKDRFSAERLKGVDSTLKIQPAKLEDSAVYLCASSSPGEGGGYTFGSGTRLTVV.

Comment on this clone: The identical CDR3 is also encoded by other nucleotide sequences in the sample. The chain is built from TRBV9 and TRBJ2-7; 8 bases are a match to TRBD1. Germline V gene sequence: CDR1 SGDLS, CDR2 YYNGEE. There are 14 residues in the CDR3. J lost 3 bases, V lost 0 bases, and 2 bases had no gene match. The CDR3, as DNA: TGTGCCAGCAGCGTAGCTACAGGGGGCTACGAGCAGTACTTC. Protein sequence: CASSVATGGYEQYF.